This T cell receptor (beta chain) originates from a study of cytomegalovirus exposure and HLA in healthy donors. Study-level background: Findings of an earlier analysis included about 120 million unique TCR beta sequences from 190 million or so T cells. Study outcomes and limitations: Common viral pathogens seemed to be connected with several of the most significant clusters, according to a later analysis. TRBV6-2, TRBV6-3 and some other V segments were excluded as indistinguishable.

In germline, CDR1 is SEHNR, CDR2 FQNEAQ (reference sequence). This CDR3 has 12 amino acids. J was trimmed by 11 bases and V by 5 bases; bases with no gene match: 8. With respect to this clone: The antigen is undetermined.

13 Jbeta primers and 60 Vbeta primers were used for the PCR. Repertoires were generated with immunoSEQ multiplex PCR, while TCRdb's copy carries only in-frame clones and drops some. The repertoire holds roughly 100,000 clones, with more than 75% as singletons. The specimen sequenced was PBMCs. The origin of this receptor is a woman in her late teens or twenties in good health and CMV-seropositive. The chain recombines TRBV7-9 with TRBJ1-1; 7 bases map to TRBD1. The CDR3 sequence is CASSRDRAGAFF. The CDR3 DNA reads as TGTGCCAGCAGCCGAGACAGGGCAGGGGCTTTCTTT.